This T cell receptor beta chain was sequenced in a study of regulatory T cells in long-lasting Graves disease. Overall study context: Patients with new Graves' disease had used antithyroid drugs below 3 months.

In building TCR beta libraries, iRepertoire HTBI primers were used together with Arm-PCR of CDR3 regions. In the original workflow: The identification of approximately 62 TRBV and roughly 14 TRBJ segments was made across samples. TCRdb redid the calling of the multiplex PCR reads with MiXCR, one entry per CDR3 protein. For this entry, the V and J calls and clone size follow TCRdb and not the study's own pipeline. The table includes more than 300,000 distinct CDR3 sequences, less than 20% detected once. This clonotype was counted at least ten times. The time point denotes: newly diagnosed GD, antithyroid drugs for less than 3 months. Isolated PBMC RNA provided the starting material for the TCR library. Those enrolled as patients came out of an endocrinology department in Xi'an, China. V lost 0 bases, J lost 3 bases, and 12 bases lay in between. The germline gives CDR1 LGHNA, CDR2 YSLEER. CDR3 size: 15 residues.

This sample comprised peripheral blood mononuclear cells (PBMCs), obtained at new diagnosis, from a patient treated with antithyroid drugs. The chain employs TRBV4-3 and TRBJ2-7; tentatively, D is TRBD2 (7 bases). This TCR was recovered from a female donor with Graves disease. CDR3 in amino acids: CASSQDSRGGYEQYF. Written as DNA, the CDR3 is TGCGCCAGCAGCCAAGATTCGAGGGGGGGCTACGAGCAGTACTTC.